These 23 T cell receptor beta chains were sequenced from one sample in a study of cytomegalovirus exposure and HLA in healthy donors. 13 Jbeta primers and 60 Vbeta primers were used for the PCR. Produced via immunoSEQ multiplex PCR; TCRdb's table is partial and in-frame only. Of 100,000 to 150,000 clones listed, approximately 69% are singletons. Material: PBMCs. The receptor source for this set is a man aged 35-49 years in good health and CMV-seropositive.

The genes are TRBV2 and TRBJ1-2; 9 bases fit TRBD1. The germline V gene has CDR1 SNHLY and CDR2 FYNNEI. Unmatched junction bases numbered 1, after V lost 6 bases and J lost 2 bases. The CDR3 is made up of 13 amino acids. The DNA for the CDR3 is TGTGCCAGCAGGACAGGGGGGAACTATGGCTACACCTTC. Protein product: CASRTGGNYGYTF.

The chain joins TRBV9 to TRBJ2-6; no clear D. CDR3 length: 15 residues. V lost 3 bases and J lost 0, with 7 bases in between. Germline V CDR1 and CDR2: SGDLS, YYNGEE. CDR3 in DNA: TGTGCCAGCAGCGCTCTCGTCTCTGGGGCCAACGTCCTGACTTTC. This gives the protein CASSALVSGANVLTF. The complete variable domain, with remaining parts taken from reference TRBV9 and TRBJ2-6, reads DSGVTQTPKHLITATGQRVTLRCSPRSGDLSVYWYQQSLDQGLQFLIQYYNGEERAKGNILERFSAQQFPDLHSELNLSSLELGDSALYFCASSALVSGANVLTFGAGSRLTVL.

The V gene is TRBV7-9, the J gene TRBJ2-3; a weak D match, TRBD2 (6 bases). CDR1 and CDR2 from the germline V gene are SEHNR and FQNEAQ (reference sequence). With 5 bases removed from V and 0 bases from J, the gap between germline ends came to 15 bases. The CDR3 totals 16 residues. The CDR3 DNA reads TGTGCCAGCAGCCCTTTCGGGACTGTGAGCACAGATACGCAGTATTTT. Its translation is CASSPFGTVSTDTQYF. The whole variable domain, filled in from reference TRBV7-9 and TRBJ2-3, reads DTGVSQNPRHKITKRGQNVTFRCDPISEHNRLYWYRQTLGQGPEFLTYFQNEAQLEKSRLLSDRFSAERPKGSFSTLEIQRTEQGDSAMYLCASSPFGTVSTDTQYFGPGTRLTVL.

J is TRBJ1-3 and V is TRBV28; TRBD1 matches at 9 bases. Looked up from germline, CDR1 is MDHEN and CDR2 is SYDVKM. The CDR3 totals 16 residues. V lost 6 bases, J lost 1 base, and 7 bases stayed unmatched. The CDR3 DNA is TGTGCCAGCAGGGGACAGGGCCCCGAATCTGGAAACACCATATATTTT. Translation gives CASRGQGPESGNTIYF.

This clone was counted a single time. The chain has TRBV7-9 and TRBJ2-5; D perhaps matches TRBD1 (5 bases). This CDR3 has 15 amino acids. Deletions cut 7 bases from V and 5 bases from J, with 20 bases between. Per the germline V gene, CDR1 is SEHNR and CDR2 is FQNEAQ (reference sequence). The CDR3 nucleotides read TGTGCCAGCACAGCCTACCGACAGACTGGGGAGACCCAGTACTTC. The encoded protein is CASTAYRQTGETQYF.

This clone was observed a handful of times. The chain carries TRBV9 and TRBJ1-2, with TRBD1 matching 7 bases. Germline V lookup: CDR1 SGDLS, CDR2 YYNGEE. This CDR3 has 15 residues. The V and J ends lost 0 bases and 4 bases, in that order; junction bases with no gene match: 6. For the CDR3, the DNA is TGTGCCAGCAGCGTAGACTTACAGGGGTTCTATGGCTACACCTTC. Its protein is CASSVDLQGFYGYTF.

This rearrangement joins TRBV7-2 to TRBJ1-6; tentatively, D is TRBD1 (6 bases). Germline V CDR1 and CDR2: SGHTA, FQGNSA. V was pared by 6 bases and J by 7 bases, with 13 bases between. The CDR3 has 14 residues. This CDR3 reads CASSSITGNSPLHF. CDR3 sequence (DNA): TGTGCCAGCAGTTCTATAACAGGGAATTCACCCCTCCACTTT.

This clone has a handful of counts. This rearrangement joins TRBV11-2 to TRBJ2-1; D is undetermined. Germline CDR1 is SGHAT and CDR2 is FQNNGV. V gave up 1 base and J gave up 4 bases, with 5 bases separating them. The CDR3 runs 13 residues. CDR3 sequence: CASSLGAYNEQFF. CDR3 in DNA: TGTGCCAGCAGCTTAGGAGCGTACAATGAGCAGTTCTTC.

The chain recombines TRBV5-6 with TRBJ2-3; D is unclear. The CDR3 is made up of 14 amino acids. V was trimmed by 2 bases and J by 3 bases, leaving 10 bases between them. CDR1 is SGHDT, CDR2 YYEEEE, per germline. The CDR3 DNA sequence: TGTGCCAGCAGCTTCTCGCCAGGAACAGATACGCAGTATTTT. Translation: CASSFSPGTDTQYF. Drawing the rest from reference TRBV5-6 and TRBJ2-3, the complete variable domain is DAGVTQSPTHLIKTRGQQVTLRCSPKSGHDTVSWYQQALGQGPQFIFQYYEEEERQRGNFPDRFSGHQFPNYSSELNVNALLLGDSALYLCASSFSPGTDTQYFGPGTRLTVL.

This sequence joins TRBV13 and TRBJ2-1, with D hard to call. The CDR3 sequence is 15 residues long. Germline loops: CDR1 PRHDT, CDR2 FYEKMQ (reference sequence). V lost 0 bases and J lost 3, with 9 bases in between. CDR3 protein: CASSLGITDYNEQFF. CDR3 nucleotides: TGTGCCAGCAGCTTAGGTATTACAGACTACAATGAGCAGTTCTTC.

The CDR3: CAGGAANTEAFF. CDR3 DNA: TGTGCCGGGGGGGCGGCCAACACTGAAGCTTTCTTT. J is TRBJ1-1 and V is TRBV7-9, with D possibly being TRBD1 (6 bases). Germline values: CDR1 SEHNR, CDR2 FQNEAQ (reference sequence). The CDR3 spans 12 residues. V was shortened by 11 bases and J by 2 bases, with 12 bases between the two germline ends.

The chain recombines TRBV7-9 with TRBJ2-5; a weak D match, TRBD2 (5 bases). Germline V gene lookup returns CDR1 SEHNR and CDR2 FQNEAQ (reference sequence). Trimming cost V 6 bases and J 4 bases, with 15 bases left between them. This CDR3 spans 14 amino acids. CDR3: CASRPVEGRETQYF. CDR3 coding DNA: TGTGCCAGCAGACCAGTCGAGGGTCGAGAGACCCAGTACTTC.

The chain is built from TRBV9 and TRBJ2-7, with D possibly being TRBD1 (6 bases). CDR1 is SGDLS, CDR2 YYNGEE, per germline. The CDR3 is made up of 14 amino acids. V lost 0 bases, J lost 6 bases, and 13 bases lay in between. This chain's CDR3 is CASSVVSGVGEQYF. Here the CDR3 DNA reads TGTGCCAGCAGCGTAGTATCAGGGGTAGGCGAGCAGTACTTC.

This clone has more than one count but fewer than ten. The chain links TRBV6-5 to TRBJ2-7, with D tentatively TRBD1 (5 bases). The germline V gene encodes CDR1 MNHEY and CDR2 SVGAGI. The CDR3 runs 14 residues. Trimming left V 6 bases short and J 2 bases short, with 14 bases between. This CDR3 reads CASSSTRQTYEQYF. CDR3 DNA: TGTGCCAGCAGCTCTACCCGACAGACCTACGAGCAGTACTTC.

V gene TRBV6-5 combines with J gene TRBJ1-1, with D perhaps TRBD1 (5 bases). The CDR3 has 14 residues. In germline, CDR1 is MNHEY, CDR2 SVGAGI. Deletions cut 7 bases from V and 1 base from J, with 13 bases between. The CDR3 loop reads CASIPGGKNTEAFF. In nucleotides, the CDR3 is TGTGCCAGCATTCCCGGGGGAAAGAACACTGAAGCTTTCTTT.

The V call is TRBV9, the J call TRBJ2-6; no clear D. CDR3 length: 12 residues. Between the trimmed V and J ends, which lost 6 bases and 4 bases, there was a span of 5 bases. Germline values: CDR1 SGDLS, CDR2 YYNGEE. The CDR3 region has the DNA TGTGCCAGCACGTCCGGGGCCAACGTCCTGACTTTC. Protein sequence: CASTSGANVLTF.

This chain joins TRBV5-1 and TRBJ1-6, with 7 bases that match TRBD1. Trimming took 6 bases from V and 10 from J; bases not matched to a gene: 13. The CDR3 spans 15 residues. Germline assignment: CDR1 SGHRS and CDR2 YFSETQ. CDR3 DNA: TGCGCCAGCACATTCGGCAGGGGGAATATCTCACCCCTCCACTTT. Its protein is CASTFGRGNISPLHF.

CDR3 coding DNA: TGTGCCAGCAGCCCTACTGACAGGGCGGCGTACAATGAGCAGTTCTTC. The encoded protein is CASSPTDRAAYNEQFF. The chain recombines TRBV7-6 with TRBJ2-1, with 7 bases identical to TRBD1. Per germline, CDR1 SGHVS and CDR2 FNYEAQ. With V trimmed by 5 bases and J by 4 bases, 11 bases remained unmatched. This CDR3 has 16 residues. The full variable domain, with the rest looked up from reference TRBV7-6 and TRBJ2-1, is GAGVSQSPRYKVTKRGQDVALRCDPISGHVSLYWYRQALGQGPEFLTYFNYEAQQDKSGLPNDRFSAERPEGSISTLTIQRTEQRDSAMYRCASSPTDRAAYNEQFFGPGTRLTVL.

The genes are TRBV5-1 and TRBJ1-1, with D possibly being TRBD1 (5 bases). Germline V gene lookup returns CDR1 SGHRS and CDR2 YFSETQ. This CDR3 has 15 amino acids. The V end was cut by 1 base, the J end by 2 bases, with 12 bases between. CDR3 DNA sequence: TGCGCCAGCAGCTTGTCCGGCACAGGAAACACTGAAGCTTTCTTT. This encodes CASSLSGTGNTEAFF.

The chain carries TRBV28 and TRBJ1-1; no firm D call. Germline values: CDR1 MDHEN, CDR2 SYDVKM. Trimming shortened V by 2 bases and J by 10 bases, and 8 bases separated the two germline ends. The CDR3 runs 11 residues. CDR3 in DNA: TGTGCCAGCAGTTTAGAGGGTGCAGCTTTCTTT. Encoded protein: CASSLEGAAFF.

The chain employs TRBV29-1 and TRBJ2-1; D is ambiguous. The CDR3 covers 13 residues. CDR1 and CDR2 from the germline V gene are SQVTM and ANQGSEA. V was cut by 8 bases and J by 0 bases, with 11 bases left in between. The CDR3 region has the DNA TGCAGCTTGTCGGGTAGCTCCTACAATGAGCAGTTCTTC. Amino acid sequence: CSLSGSSYNEQFF.

This clone was observed once. This chain uses TRBV7-9 with TRBJ2-5; D is perhaps TRBD2 (7 bases). This CDR3 spans 16 amino acids. The V gene lost 0 bases and the J gene lost 4 bases, with 15 bases spanning the gap. CDR1 and CDR2 (germline): SEHNR, FQNEAQ (reference sequence). The CDR3 DNA reads as TGTGCCAGCAGCTTAGCGGGAGGGGGAATCGGAGAGACCCAGTACTTC. This encodes CASSLAGGGIGETQYF.

This clone occurred a few times. This rearrangement joins TRBV5-8 to TRBJ2-3; D may be TRBD2 (6 bases). The V end lost 7 bases, the J end lost 2 bases, and 17 bases lay between the germline ends. The V gene's germline CDR1 is SGHTS and CDR2 YDEGEE. This CDR3 contains 15 residues. CDR3 DNA sequence: TGTGCCAGCCTCGTCGGGGACTTAAACACAGATACGCAGTATTTT. It is translated as CASLVGDLNTDTQYF.